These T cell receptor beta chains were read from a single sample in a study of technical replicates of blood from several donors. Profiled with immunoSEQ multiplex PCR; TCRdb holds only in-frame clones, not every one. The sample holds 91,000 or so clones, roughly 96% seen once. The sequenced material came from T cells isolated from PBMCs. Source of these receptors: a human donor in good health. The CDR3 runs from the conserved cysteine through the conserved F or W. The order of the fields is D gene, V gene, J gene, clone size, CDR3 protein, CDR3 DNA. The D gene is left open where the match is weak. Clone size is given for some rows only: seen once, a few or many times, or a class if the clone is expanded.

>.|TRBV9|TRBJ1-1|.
CASSVDGRTEAFF
TGTGCCAGCAGCGTAGATGGGCGAACTGAAGCTTTCTTT
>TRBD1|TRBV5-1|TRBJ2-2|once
CATEGTGGSTGELFF
TGCGCCACCGAAGGGACAGGGGGTTCGACCGGGGAGCTGTTTTTT
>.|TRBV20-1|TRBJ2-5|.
CSASQATQYF
TGCAGTGCTTCCCAGGCGACCCAGTACTTC
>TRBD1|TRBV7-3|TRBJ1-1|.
CASSFYQGANEAFF
TGTGCCAGCAGCTTCTACCAGGGGGCAAATGAAGCTTTCTTT
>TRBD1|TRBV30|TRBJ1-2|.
CATAVSGGGDYGYTF
TGTGCCACCGCAGTATCAGGGGGAGGAGACTATGGCTACACCTTC
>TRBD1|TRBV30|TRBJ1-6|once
CAWSVGQISYNSPLHF
TGTGCCTGGAGTGTGGGACAGATCTCCTATAATTCACCCCTCCACTTT
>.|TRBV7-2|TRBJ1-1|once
CASRGVTAEWGTEAFF
TGTGCCAGCAGGGGCGTGACAGCCGAATGGGGCACTGAAGCTTTCTTT
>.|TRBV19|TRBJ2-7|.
CASSMTAAPYEQYF
TGTGCCAGTAGTATGACTGCCGCCCCCTACGAGCAGTACTTC
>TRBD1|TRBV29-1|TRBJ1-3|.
CSAKGTVGGNTIYF
TGCAGCGCTAAAGGGACAGTAGGAGGAAACACCATATATTTT
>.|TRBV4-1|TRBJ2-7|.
CASSHKDGSSYEQYF
TGCGCCAGCAGCCACAAGGACGGGAGCTCCTACGAGCAGTACTTC
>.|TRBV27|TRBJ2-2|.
CASSLSLLPTGELFF
TGTGCCAGCAGTTTATCGTTACTACCCACCGGGGAGCTGTTTTTT
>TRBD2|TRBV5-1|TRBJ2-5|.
CASSLAPSGVYQETQYF
TGCGCCAGCAGCTTGGCCCCTAGCGGGGTGTACCAAGAGACCCAGTACTTC
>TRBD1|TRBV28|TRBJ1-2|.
CASSRDRGNNYGYTF
TGTGCCAGCAGCAGGGACAGGGGGAATAACTATGGCTACACCTTC
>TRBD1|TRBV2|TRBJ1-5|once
CASSGGQGASNQPQHF
TGTGCCAGCAGTGGAGGACAGGGAGCCAGCAATCAGCCCCAGCATTTT
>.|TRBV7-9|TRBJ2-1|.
CASSQPLGGGADEQFF
TGTGCCAGCAGCCAACCCTTAGGCGGGGGCGCAGATGAGCAGTTCTTC
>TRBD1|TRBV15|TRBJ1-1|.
CATSRGLGQGGTEAFF
TGTGCCACCAGCAGGGGTCTCGGACAGGGGGGCACTGAAGCTTTCTTT
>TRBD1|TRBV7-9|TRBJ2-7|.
CASSSYGTGDSYEQYF
TGTGCCAGCAGCTCTTACGGGACAGGGGACTCCTACGAGCAGTACTTC
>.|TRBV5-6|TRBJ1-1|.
CASSFPRGTHTEAFF
TGTGCCAGCAGCTTCCCCCGGGGTACGCACACTGAAGCTTTCTTT
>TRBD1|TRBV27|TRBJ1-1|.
CASALTGGTEAFF
TGTGCCAGCGCCTTAACAGGGGGCACTGAAGCTTTCTTT
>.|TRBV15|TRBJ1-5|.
CATSMGASNQPQHF
TGTGCCACCAGCATGGGGGCAAGCAATCAGCCCCAGCATTTT
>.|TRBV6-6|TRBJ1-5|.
CATSSGVGGQPQHF
TGTGCCACCTCGTCCGGGGTCGGGGGTCAGCCCCAGCATTTT
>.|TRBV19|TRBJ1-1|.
CASGQGGARHTEAFF
TGTGCCAGTGGCCAGGGCGGGGCCAGACACACTGAAGCTTTCTTT
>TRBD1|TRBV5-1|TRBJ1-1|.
CASSGQGESSPEAFF
TGCGCCAGCAGCGGACAGGGCGAATCCTCGCCTGAAGCTTTCTTT
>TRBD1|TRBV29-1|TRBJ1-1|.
CSVPQGVNTEAFF
TGCAGCGTTCCTCAGGGGGTGAACACTGAAGCTTTCTTT
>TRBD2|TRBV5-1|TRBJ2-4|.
CASSYGVLAQYF
TGCGCCAGCAGCTACGGGGTACTAGCGCAGTACTTC
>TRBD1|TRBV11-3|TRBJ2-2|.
CASSLATGANGELFF
TGTGCCAGCAGCTTAGCCACAGGGGCCAACGGGGAGCTGTTTTTT
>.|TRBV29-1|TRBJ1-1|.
CSVEMPGDTEAFF
TGCAGCGTTGAGATGCCAGGGGACACTGAAGCTTTCTTT
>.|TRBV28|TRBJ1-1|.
CASSSAGTNTEAFF
TGTGCCAGCAGTTCGGCAGGCACTAACACTGAAGCTTTCTTT
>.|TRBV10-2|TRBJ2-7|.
CASSPTAGSGVYEQYF
TGCGCCAGCAGCCCTACCGCAGGGTCGGGGGTCTACGAGCAGTACTTC
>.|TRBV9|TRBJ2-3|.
CASSVGALYSAGSTDTQYF
TGTGCCAGCAGCGTAGGGGCCCTATATTCGGCAGGAAGCACAGATACGCAGTATTTT
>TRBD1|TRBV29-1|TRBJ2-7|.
CSVGGQGYEQYF
TGCAGCGTTGGTGGACAGGGCTACGAGCAGTACTTC
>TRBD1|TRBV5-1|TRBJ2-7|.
CASSKGDRGTEQYF
TGCGCCAGCAGCAAAGGGGACAGGGGGACCGAGCAGTACTTC
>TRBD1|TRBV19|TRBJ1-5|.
CASRDLGQANNQPQHF
TGTGCCAGTAGGGACCTCGGACAGGCTAACAATCAGCCCCAGCATTTT
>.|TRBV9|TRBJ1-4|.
CASSALDGGVPLFF
TGTGCCAGCAGCGCACTAGATGGGGGGGTTCCTCTGTTTTTT
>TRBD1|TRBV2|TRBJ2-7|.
CASRGTGSHEQYF
TGTGCCAGCAGGGGGACAGGGTCCCACGAGCAGTACTTC
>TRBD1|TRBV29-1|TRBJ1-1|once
CSAEDRVNTEAFF
TGCAGCGCTGAGGACAGGGTGAACACTGAAGCTTTCTTT
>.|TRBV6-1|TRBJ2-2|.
CASSEATGTNTGELFF
TGTGCCAGCAGTGAAGCCACCGGGACGAACACCGGGGAGCTGTTTTTT
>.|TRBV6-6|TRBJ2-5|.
CASSYSSSPQETQYF
TGTGCCAGCAGTTACTCGTCTAGTCCTCAAGAGACCCAGTACTTC
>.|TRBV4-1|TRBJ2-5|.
CASSRLGVQETQYF
TGCGCCAGCAGCCGCCTCGGTGTCCAAGAGACCCAGTACTTC
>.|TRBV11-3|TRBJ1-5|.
CASSLRGSNQPQHF
TGTGCCAGCAGCTTACGGGGGAGCAATCAGCCCCAGCATTTT
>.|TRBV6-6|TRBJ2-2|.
CASSFRSTGELFF
TGTGCCAGCAGTTTCAGGTCTACCGGGGAGCTGTTTTTT
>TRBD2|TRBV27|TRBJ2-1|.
CASSLGGDEQFF
TGTGCCAGCAGTTTAGGGGGGGACGAGCAGTTCTTC
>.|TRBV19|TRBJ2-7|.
CASSMPQGYKEQYF
TGTGCCAGTAGTATGCCGCAGGGGTATAAGGAGCAGTACTTC
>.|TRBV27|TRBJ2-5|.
CASSFPGETQYF
TGTGCCAGCAGTTTTCCGGGGGAGACCCAGTACTTC
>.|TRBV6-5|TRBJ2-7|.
CASSSGGRSYEQYF
TGTGCCAGCAGCTCCGGCGGGCGCTCCTACGAGCAGTACTTC